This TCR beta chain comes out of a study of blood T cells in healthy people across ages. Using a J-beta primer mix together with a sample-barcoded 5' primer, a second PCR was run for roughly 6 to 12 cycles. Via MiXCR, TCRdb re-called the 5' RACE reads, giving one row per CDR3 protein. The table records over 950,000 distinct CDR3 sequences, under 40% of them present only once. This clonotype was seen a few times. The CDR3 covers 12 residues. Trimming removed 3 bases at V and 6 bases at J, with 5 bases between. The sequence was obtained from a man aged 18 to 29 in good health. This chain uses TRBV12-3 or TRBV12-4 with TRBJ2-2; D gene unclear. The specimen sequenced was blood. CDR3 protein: CASSFMAGELFF. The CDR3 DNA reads TGTGCCAGCAGTTTCATGGCCGGGGAGCTGTTTTTT.